What follows are 20 T cell receptor beta chains derived from one specimen sequenced in a study of liver allograft versus peripheral blood T cells. About the research overall: In transplanted livers, T cell receptor repertoires were compared with those found in the recipients' peripheral blood.

TCRdb re-called the reads through MiXCR, storing one row per CDR3 protein. The sample carries about 5,000 distinct CDR3 sequences, approximately 15% recorded once. These receptors all stem from a human patient who had a liver transplant. Some T cells may have come from the graft donor.

This clonotype has more than one count but fewer than ten. J is TRBJ1-1 and V is TRBV6-2 or TRBV6-3; no definite D call. From germline, CDR1 is MNHEY and CDR2 SVGEGT. The CDR3 contains 13 residues. V lost 5 bases to trimming and J lost 1 base, with 8 bases between them. Here the CDR3 reads CASSLSRNTEAFF. In DNA, the CDR3 is TGTGCCAGCAGTCTCAGTCGGAACACTGAAGCTTTCTTT.

Only a few counts were recorded for this clonotype. V and J are TRBV7-2 and TRBJ2-7, with D perhaps TRBD2 (6 bases). The CDR3 contains 15 residues. Per the germline V gene, CDR1 is SGHTA and CDR2 is FQGNSA. V lost 4 bases and J 6 bases, leaving 19 bases between the germline ends. CDR3 sequence reads: CASSSSGLLRGEQYF. Written as DNA, the CDR3 is TGTGCCAGCAGCTCCTCGGGACTCCTACGGGGCGAGCAGTACTTC.

There are many counts of this clonotype. The genes are TRBV6-1 and TRBJ1-1, with unresolved D. This CDR3 comprises 10 residues. Germline CDR1 and CDR2: MNHNS and SASEGT. V lost 6 bases, J lost 3 bases, and 2 bases lay in between. CDR3: CASRHTEAFF. Written as DNA, the CDR3 is TGTGCCAGCAGGCACACTGAAGCTTTCTTT.

The chain links TRBV4-1 to TRBJ2-6; TRBD2 agrees at 12 bases. The CDR3 loop spans 18 amino acids. Germline V lookup: CDR1 MGHRA, CDR2 YSYEKL. Trimming at V came to 5 bases and at J to 0 bases, leaving 5 bases not matched to a gene. As DNA, the CDR3 is TGCGCCAGCAGCTCCCGACTAGCGGGGGCCTCTGGGGCCAACGTCCTGACTTTC. Translating gives CASSSRLAGASGANVLTF.

The rearrangement joins TRBV15 to TRBJ1-1; TRBD1 might be the D (5 bases). V lost 3 bases to trimming and J lost 4 bases, with 12 bases between them. In germline, CDR1 is LNHNV, CDR2 YYDKDF (reference sequence). The CDR3 is made up of 14 amino acids. The CDR3 region has the DNA TGTGCCACCAGCAGGCGGGGGTTCAGCACTGAAGCTTTCTTT. Amino acid sequence: CATSRRGFSTEAFF.

This clonotype is labeled as medium-sized. V usage is TRBV6-5 and J usage is TRBJ1-2, with 8 bases fitting TRBD1. This CDR3 region has 16 residues. V lost 1 base, J lost 4 bases, and 8 bases stayed unmatched. Germline lookup yields CDR1 MNHEY and CDR2 SVGAGI. The CDR3 DNA sequence: TGTGCCAGCAGTTACTTAGCAGGGGGCGCGGGCTATGGCTACACCTTC. Translation: CASSYLAGGAGYGYTF.

This clonotype is labeled medium-sized. The CDR3 bases are TGCAGTGCTAGAGATGCAGCTACCTACGAGCAGTACTTC. This codes for CSARDAATYEQYF. This chain joins TRBV20-1 and TRBJ2-7; D uncertain. V shed 0 bases and J shed 2 bases, with 8 bases lying between them. The germline V gene encodes CDR1 DFQATT and CDR2 SNEGSKA (reference sequence). CDR3 length equals 13 residues.

This clonotype is labeled medium-sized. The V and J genes are TRBV20-1 and TRBJ2-6; D is unresolved. In germline, CDR1 is DFQATT, CDR2 SNEGSKA (reference sequence). The CDR3 contains 16 residues. Deletions cut 0 bases from V and 1 base from J, with 10 bases between. CDR3 sequence (DNA): TGCAGTGCTAGAGATTTTGAAAAATCTGGGGCCAACGTCCTGACTTTC. Encoded protein: CSARDFEKSGANVLTF.

In its sample, this clonotype is medium-sized. The CDR3 protein is CASSSVRSQPQHF. The DNA of the CDR3 is TGTGCCAGCAGCTCGGTACGGAGTCAGCCCCAGCATTTT. J is TRBJ1-5 and V is TRBV13; unclear D gene. Trimming took off 4 bases at V and 6 bases at J, with 10 bases between the two ends. Per the germline V gene, CDR1 is PRHDT and CDR2 is FYEKMQ (reference sequence). This CDR3 comprises 13 residues.

This clonotype is labeled medium-sized. The rearrangement uses TRBV18 and TRBJ1-3; no reliable D call. CDR1 and CDR2 from the germline V gene are KGHSH and LQKENI. The CDR3 length is 15 residues. Trimming took 6 bases from V and 2 from J, leaving 14 bases between them. In DNA, the CDR3 is TGTGCCAGCTCTGCAGCAGGCGGGGCTGGAAACACCATATATTTT. It encodes CASSAAGGAGNTIYF.

By sample share, this clonotype is medium-sized. The chain recombines TRBV10-3 with TRBJ2-7; TRBD1 might be the D (6 bases). The CDR3 is 15 residues long. CDR1 is ENHRY and CDR2 is SYGVKD in the germline V gene. V was shortened by 4 bases and J by 4 bases, with 17 bases between the two germline ends. The CDR3 DNA is TGTGCCATCAGTGTCGACCTTTTAACAGGGTACGAGCAGTACTTC. This codes for CAISVDLLTGYEQYF.

CDR3 DNA: TGTGCCAGCAGTGAAGGTGGGACAGGGACGGAGACCCAGTACTTC. It translates to CASSEGGTGTETQYF. The chain combines TRBV6-1 with TRBJ2-5; 9 bases are a match to TRBD1. Germline values: CDR1 MNHNS, CDR2 SASEGT. The CDR3 sequence is 15 residues long. Unmatched junction bases numbered 5, after V lost 1 base and J lost 5 bases.

This clonotype is termed medium-sized. The chain employs TRBV20-1 and TRBJ1-2; unclear D gene. The CDR3 is made up of 13 amino acids. Between the trimmed V and J ends, which lost 1 base and 3 bases, there was a span of 9 bases. Looked up from germline, CDR1 is DFQATT and CDR2 is SNEGSKA (reference sequence). The CDR3 DNA follows: TGCAGTGCTAGAGGGGTTCAAGACTATGGCTACACCTTC. The encoded protein is CSARGVQDYGYTF.

This CDR3 is CASSLDRGTDTQYF. CDR3 DNA sequence: TGTGCCAGCAGCTTGGACAGGGGGACAGATACGCAGTATTTT. J is TRBJ2-3 and V is TRBV7-2; 10 positions match TRBD1. This CDR3 contains 14 residues. Germline-derived CDR1 and CDR2 are SGHTA and FQGNSA. Trimming cost V 3 bases and J 3 bases; bases outside gene matches: 0.

The V call is TRBV7-9, the J call TRBJ2-1; tentatively, D is TRBD2 (6 bases). Trimming cost V 5 bases and J 10 bases, with 15 bases left between them. In germline, CDR1 is SEHNR, CDR2 FQNEAQ (reference sequence). This CDR3 has 13 amino acids. For the CDR3, the DNA is TGTGCCAGCAGCCCCCGGCGGGGCCGGGAGCAGTTCTTC. It translates to CASSPRRGREQFF.

By its share, this clonotype is medium-sized. The V and J genes are TRBV27 and TRBJ2-1, with D possibly matching TRBD1 (6 bases). This CDR3 has 14 amino acids. The germline CDR1 and CDR2 sequences are MNHEY and SMNVEV (reference sequence). The V end lost 3 bases, the J end lost 5 bases, and 11 bases lay between the germline ends. CDR3 sequence: CASSFSRGNNEQFF. The CDR3 coding sequence is TGTGCCAGCAGTTTTAGCAGGGGAAACAATGAGCAGTTCTTC.

Judged by abundance, this clonotype is medium-sized. V usage is TRBV27 and J usage is TRBJ2-5; D gene uncertain. The V gene lost 2 bases and the J gene lost 2 bases, with 9 bases spanning the gap. The CDR3 runs 14 residues. CDR1 is MNHEY and CDR2 is SMNVEV in the germline V gene (reference sequence). CDR3 residues: CASSLRSAQETQYF. The CDR3 region has the DNA TGTGCCAGCAGTTTACGAAGCGCACAAGAGACCCAGTACTTC.

This clonotype is labeled medium-sized. CDR3 DNA: TGTGCCAGTAGTACCGCTCACCAGGGGAACTATGGCTACACCTTC. Translation: CASSTAHQGNYGYTF. V and J are TRBV19 and TRBJ1-2, with a tentative D call TRBD1 (6 bases). The CDR3 spans 15 residues. The V gene lost 4 bases and the J gene lost 2 bases, with 14 bases spanning the gap. Germline CDR1 is LNHDA and CDR2 is SQIVND (reference sequence).

This clonotype is medium-sized in the sample. V is TRBV5-4 and J is TRBJ1-2; no clear D. The CDR3 covers 14 residues. V was shortened by 6 bases and J by 5 bases, with 17 bases between the two germline ends. Germline V gene data show CDR1 as SGHNT and CDR2 as YYREEE (reference sequence). As DNA, the CDR3 is TGTGCCAGCATCCTTAGGCCCAGTGATTATGGCTACACCTTC. Amino acid sequence: CASILRPSDYGYTF.

By share of the sample, this clonotype is medium-sized. The V gene is TRBV20-1, the J gene TRBJ2-7; the match to TRBD1 covers 10 bases. There are 15 residues in the CDR3. CDR1 and CDR2 from the germline V gene are DFQATT and SNEGSKA (reference sequence). V gave up 3 bases and J gave up 1 base; unmatched junction bases: 6. The CDR3 region is CSASRPGQGSYEQYF. In DNA, the CDR3 is TGCAGTGCTAGTCGGCCGGGACAGGGGTCCTACGAGCAGTACTTC.